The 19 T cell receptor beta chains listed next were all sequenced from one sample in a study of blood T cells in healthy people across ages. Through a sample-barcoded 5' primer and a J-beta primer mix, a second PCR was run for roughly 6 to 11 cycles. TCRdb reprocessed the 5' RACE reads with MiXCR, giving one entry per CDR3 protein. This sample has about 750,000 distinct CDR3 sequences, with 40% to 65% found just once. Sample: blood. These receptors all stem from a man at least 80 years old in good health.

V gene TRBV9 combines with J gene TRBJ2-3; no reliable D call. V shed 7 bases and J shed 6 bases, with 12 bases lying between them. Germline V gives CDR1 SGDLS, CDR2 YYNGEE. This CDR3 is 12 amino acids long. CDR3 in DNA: TGTGCCAGCGGGGTAAGCGCCGATACGCAGTATTTT. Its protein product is CASGVSADTQYF.

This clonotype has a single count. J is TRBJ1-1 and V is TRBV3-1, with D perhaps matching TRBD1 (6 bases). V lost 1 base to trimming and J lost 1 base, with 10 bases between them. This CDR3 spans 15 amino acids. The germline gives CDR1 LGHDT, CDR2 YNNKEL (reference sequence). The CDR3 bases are TGTGCCAGCAGCCAAGCGGGACACTCGAACACTGAAGCTTTCTTT. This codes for CASSQAGHSNTEAFF.

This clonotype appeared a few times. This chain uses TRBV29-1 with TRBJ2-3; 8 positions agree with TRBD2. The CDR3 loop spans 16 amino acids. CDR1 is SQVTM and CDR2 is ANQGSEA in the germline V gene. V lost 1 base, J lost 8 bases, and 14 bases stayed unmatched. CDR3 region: CSVEGREGRLSGTQYF. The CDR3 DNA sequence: TGCAGCGTTGAAGGCCGGGAGGGCCGTCTGTCGGGTACGCAGTATTTT.

CDR3: CATSPGDRAKAEAFF. The CDR3 DNA follows: TGTGCCACCAGTCCCGGGGACAGGGCCAAGGCTGAAGCTTTCTTT. The chain is built from TRBV24-1 and TRBJ1-1; 9 bases are shared with TRBD1. The CDR3 has 15 amino acids. V lost 6 bases to trimming and J lost 6 bases; unmatched junction nucleotides: 10. Germline V gene sequence: CDR1 KGHDR, CDR2 SFDVKD.

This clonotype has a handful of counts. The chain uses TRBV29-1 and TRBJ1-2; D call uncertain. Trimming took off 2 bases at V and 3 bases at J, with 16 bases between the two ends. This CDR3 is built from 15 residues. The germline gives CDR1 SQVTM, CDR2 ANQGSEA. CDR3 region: CSVEYLGWKDYGYTF. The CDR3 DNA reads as TGCAGCGTTGAATACCTGGGATGGAAGGACTATGGCTACACCTTC.

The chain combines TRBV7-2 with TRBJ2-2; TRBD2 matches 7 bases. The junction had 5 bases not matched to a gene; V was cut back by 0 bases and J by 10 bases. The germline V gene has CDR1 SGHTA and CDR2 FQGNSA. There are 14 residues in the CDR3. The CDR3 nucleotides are TGTGCCAGCAGCTTAGCGGGAGGGCGCTCGGAGCTGTTTTTT. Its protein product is CASSLAGGRSELFF.

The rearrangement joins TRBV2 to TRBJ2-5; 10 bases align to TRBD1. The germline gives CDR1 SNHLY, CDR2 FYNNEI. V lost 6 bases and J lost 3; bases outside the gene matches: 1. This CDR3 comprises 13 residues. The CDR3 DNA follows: TGTGCCAGCAGGGACAGGGGGGAAGAGACCCAGTACTTC. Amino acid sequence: CASRDRGEETQYF.

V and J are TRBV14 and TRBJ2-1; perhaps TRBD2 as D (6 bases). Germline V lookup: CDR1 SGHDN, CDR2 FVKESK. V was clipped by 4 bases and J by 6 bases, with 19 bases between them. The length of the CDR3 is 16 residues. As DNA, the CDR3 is TGTGCCAGCAGCCGGGAACGGGGGTTTTTAACCAATGAGCAGTTCTTC. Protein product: CASSRERGFLTNEQFF.

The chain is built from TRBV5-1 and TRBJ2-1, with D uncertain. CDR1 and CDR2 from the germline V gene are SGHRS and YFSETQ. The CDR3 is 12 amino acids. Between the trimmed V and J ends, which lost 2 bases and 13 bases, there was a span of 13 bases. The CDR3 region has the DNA TGCGCCAGCAGCTTTCCGAAAGAGACCCAGTTCTTC. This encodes CASSFPKETQFF.

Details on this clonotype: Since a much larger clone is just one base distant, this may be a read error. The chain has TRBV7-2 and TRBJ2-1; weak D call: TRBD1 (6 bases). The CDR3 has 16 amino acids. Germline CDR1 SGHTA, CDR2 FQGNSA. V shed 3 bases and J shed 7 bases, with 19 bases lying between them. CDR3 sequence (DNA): TGTGCCAGCAGCTTTGACTGCGCAGGGGAAGGGAATGAGCAGTTCTTC. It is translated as CASSFDCAGEGNEQFF.

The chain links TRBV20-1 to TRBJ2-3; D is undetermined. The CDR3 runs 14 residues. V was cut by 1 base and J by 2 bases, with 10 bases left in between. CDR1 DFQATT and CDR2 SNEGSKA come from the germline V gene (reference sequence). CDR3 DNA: TGCAGTGCTAGAGGGGTCTCTTTCACAGATACGCAGTATTTT. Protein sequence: CSARGVSFTDTQYF.

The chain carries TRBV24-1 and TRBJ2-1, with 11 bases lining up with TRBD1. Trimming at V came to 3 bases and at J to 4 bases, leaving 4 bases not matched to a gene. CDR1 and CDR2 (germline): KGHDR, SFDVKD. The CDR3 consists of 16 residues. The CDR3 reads CATSDHGTGGYNEQFF. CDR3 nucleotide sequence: TGTGCCACCAGTGATCATGGGACAGGGGGATACAATGAGCAGTTCTTC.

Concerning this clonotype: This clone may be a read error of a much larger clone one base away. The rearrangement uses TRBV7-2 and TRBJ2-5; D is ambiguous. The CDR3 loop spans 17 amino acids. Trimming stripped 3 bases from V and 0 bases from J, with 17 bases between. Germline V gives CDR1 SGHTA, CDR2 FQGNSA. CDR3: CASSFWSSADYQETQYF. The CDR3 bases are TGTGCCAGCAGCTTCTGGTCCTCGGCGGATTACCAAGAGACCCAGTACTTC.

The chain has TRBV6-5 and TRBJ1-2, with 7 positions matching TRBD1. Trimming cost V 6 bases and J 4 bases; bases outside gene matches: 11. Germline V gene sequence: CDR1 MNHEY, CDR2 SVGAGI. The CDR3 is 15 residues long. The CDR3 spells CASSSNRQGPYGYTF. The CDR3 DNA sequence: TGTGCCAGCAGCTCCAACCGACAGGGCCCCTATGGCTACACCTTC.

CDR3 nucleotide sequence: TGTGCCAGCAGCTTAGTCACAGGGAACACTGAAGCTTTCTTT. It translates to CASSLVTGNTEAFF. The rearrangement uses TRBV7-6 and TRBJ1-1; D is possibly TRBD1 (5 bases). Germline V gene data show CDR1 as SGHVS and CDR2 as FNYEAQ. V lost 1 base and J lost 1, with 7 bases in between. This CDR3 has 14 amino acids.

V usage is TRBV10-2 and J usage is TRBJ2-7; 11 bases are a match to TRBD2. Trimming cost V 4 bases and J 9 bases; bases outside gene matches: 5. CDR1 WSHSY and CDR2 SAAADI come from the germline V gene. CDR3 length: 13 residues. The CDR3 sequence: CASSAGTSGVQYF. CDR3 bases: TGCGCCAGCAGTGCCGGGACTAGCGGTGTGCAGTACTTC.

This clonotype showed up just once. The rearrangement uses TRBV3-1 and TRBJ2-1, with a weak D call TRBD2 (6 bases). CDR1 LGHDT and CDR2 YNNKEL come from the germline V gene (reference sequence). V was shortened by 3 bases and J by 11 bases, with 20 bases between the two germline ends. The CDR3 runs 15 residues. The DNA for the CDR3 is TGTGCCAGCAGCCACCCAGCGGGTCCCTCAACGAAGCAGTTCTTC. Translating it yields CASSHPAGPSTKQFF.

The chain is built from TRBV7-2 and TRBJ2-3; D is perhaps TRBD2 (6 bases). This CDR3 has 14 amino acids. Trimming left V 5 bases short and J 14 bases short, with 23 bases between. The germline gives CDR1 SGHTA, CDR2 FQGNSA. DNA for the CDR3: TGTGCCAGCAGCCGAGGGCCGGCCGGAGGGGACGCGTATTTT. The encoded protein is CASSRGPAGGDAYF.

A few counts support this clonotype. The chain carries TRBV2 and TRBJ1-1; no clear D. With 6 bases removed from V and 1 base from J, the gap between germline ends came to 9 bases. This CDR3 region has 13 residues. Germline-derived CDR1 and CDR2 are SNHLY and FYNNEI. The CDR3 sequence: CASRADGNTEAFF. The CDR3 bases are TGTGCCAGCAGAGCTGACGGGAACACTGAAGCTTTCTTT.